These 13 T cell receptor beta chains came from one sample sequenced in a study of beta chain features in type 1 diabetes. Investigators reverse transcribed all isolated RNA, so they sequenced expressed TCRB transcripts. Produced via immunoSEQ multiplex PCR; TCRdb's table is partial and in-frame only. Of 430,000 or so clones listed, more than 9.5% are singletons. Sequenced: naive CD4+ T cells from blood. The receptors were gathered from a woman between 18 and 29 years old in good health.

This clone has a handful of counts. The chain couples TRBV5-4 to TRBJ2-5, with D perhaps matching TRBD1 or TRBD2 (5 bases each). Per the germline V gene, CDR1 is SGHNT and CDR2 is YYREEE (reference sequence). V was cut by 1 base and J by 2 bases, with 9 bases left in between. The CDR3 is made up of 14 amino acids. CDR3 in amino acids: CASSLSGAQETQYF. DNA for the CDR3: TGTGCCAGCAGCTTGTCCGGGGCTCAAGAGACCCAGTACTTC.

This chain connects TRBV18 to TRBJ2-1; D unresolved. Germline values: CDR1 KGHSH, CDR2 LQKENI. The CDR3 spans 15 residues. With 2 bases removed from V and 0 bases from J, the gap between germline ends came to 8 bases. CDR3 loop: CASSPVAGSYNEQFF. DNA for the CDR3: TGTGCCAGCTCACCAGTGGCAGGCTCCTACAATGAGCAGTTCTTC.

This clone turned up a few times. The chain employs TRBV21-1 and TRBJ1-5; the D segment call TRBD1 is taken from the table without a DNA check. TRBV21-1 is termed a pseudogene. The CDR3 runs to 18 residues. The CDR3: CASSKIGQGKGYNQPQHF. The CDR3 DNA reads as TGTGCCAGCAGCAAAATTGGCCAGGGCAAGGGGTATAATCAGCCCCAGCATTTT.

This clone was picked up a small number of times. The junction differs from germline at one of its ends, possibly a read error. This chain joins TRBV4-2 and TRBJ2-7, with 12 positions matching TRBD2. Germline CDR1 LGHNA, CDR2 YNFKEQ. This CDR3 has 21 amino acids. CDR3 bases: TGTGCCCGCAGCCAAGAATCGTGGCTAGCGGGAGGGCCGTCCCAGTCCTACGAGCAGTACTTC. Residues: CARSQESWLAGGPSQSYEQYF.

The chain has TRBV11-2 and TRBJ2-6; D is uncertain. This CDR3 has 19 amino acids. Germline values: CDR1 SGHAT, CDR2 FQNNGV. Trimming left V 5 bases short and J 0 bases short, with 20 bases between. This chain's CDR3 is CASSHIDRGPASGANVLTF. The CDR3 region has the DNA TGTGCCAGCAGCCATATAGACCGCGGACCGGCCTCTGGGGCCAACGTCCTGACTTTC.

The rearrangement uses TRBV7-9 and TRBJ2-5, with D maybe TRBD1 (5 bases). Germline CDR1 and CDR2: SEHNR and FQNEAQ (reference sequence). This CDR3 spans 15 amino acids. The V gene lost 5 bases and the J gene lost 3 bases, with 16 bases spanning the gap. The CDR3 DNA reads as TGTGCCAGCAGCCAAGGCAGGGCATTGGAAGAGACCCAGTACTTC. Protein sequence: CASSQGRALEETQYF.

This chain uses TRBV9 with TRBJ2-2; 7 bases are a match to TRBD2. The ends lost 0 bases at V and 4 bases at J; junction bases unmatched: 6. Germline values: CDR1 SGDLS, CDR2 YYNGEE. There are 16 residues in the CDR3. The CDR3 nucleotides are TGTGCCAGCAGCGTAGCTGCCGGGACTATCACCGGGGAGCTGTTTTTT. Encoded protein: CASSVAAGTITGELFF.

This clone occurred a few times. The genes are TRBV4-3 and TRBJ2-1; D call uncertain. V gave up 0 bases and J gave up 2 bases, with 11 bases separating them. The CDR3 spans 16 residues. Germline CDR1 LGHNA, CDR2 YSLEER. In DNA, the CDR3 is TGCGCCAGCAGCCAAGACTGGGGTCGGACCTACAATGAGCAGTTCTTC. This sequence encodes CASSQDWGRTYNEQFF.

This clone has just a few counts. This chain links TRBV18 with TRBJ2-5; D is possibly TRBD1 (5 bases). Germline V gives CDR1 KGHSH, CDR2 LQKENI. Deletions cut 2 bases from V and 4 bases from J, with 11 bases between. The CDR3 runs to 14 residues. The CDR3 spells CASSPGGRAETQYF. The CDR3 bases are TGTGCCAGCTCACCAGGCGGCAGGGCAGAGACCCAGTACTTC.

This clone was seen only a few times. The rearrangement joins TRBV30 to TRBJ2-5; D possibly corresponds to TRBD1 (6 bases). The J call may be in error: the DNA end matches TRBJ2-7 better. Germline V gene sequence: CDR1 GTSNPN, CDR2 SVGIG (reference sequence). This CDR3 spans 15 amino acids. CDR3 in amino acids: CAWSSYRVVQDEQYF. The CDR3 coding sequence is TGTGCCTGGAGTTCATACAGGGTGGTTCAAGACGAGCAGTACTTC.

The chain combines TRBV23-1 with TRBJ1-1; D might be TRBD1 (5 bases). TRBV23-1 falls under the ORF class, with uncertain function. Trimming took off 0 bases at V and 5 bases at J, with 13 bases between the two ends. CDR3 length equals 15 residues. The CDR3 loop is CASSQSRGEGTEAFF. The CDR3 coding sequence is TGCGCCAGCAGTCAATCGCGAGGGGAAGGGACTGAAGCTTTCTTT.

V gene TRBV28 combines with J gene TRBJ2-5; a weak D match, TRBD2 (5 bases). V lost 7 bases, J lost 5 bases, and 20 bases lay in between. CDR3 length equals 15 residues. Germline V CDR1 and CDR2: MDHEN, SYDVKM. As DNA, the CDR3 is TGTGCCAGCATCCTGCGGGTAGGCCTCGGCGAGACCCAGTACTTC. Translating it yields CASILRVGLGETQYF.

This clone was counted a few times. The gene calls are TRBV18 and TRBJ1-2; 7 bases are a match to TRBD1. V lost 2 bases, J lost 6 bases, and 9 bases stayed unmatched. CDR1 and CDR2 (germline): KGHSH, LQKENI. This CDR3 region has 15 residues. The CDR3 sequence is CASSPFLDRVDGYTF. In nucleotides, the CDR3 is TGTGCCAGCTCACCATTCCTAGACAGGGTAGATGGCTACACCTTC.